What follows are 21 T cell receptor beta chains derived from one specimen sequenced in a study of a mutant IDH1 vaccine in newly diagnosed glioma (dated by TCRdb to the early 2020s). Library preparation used the immunoSEQ multiplex PCR assay. TCRdb carries this immuneACCESS record with in-frame sequences only. Its versions omit some clonotypes, under half of them owing to an unresolved V gene in the studies checked, with the rest unexplained. The sample yields fewer than 35,000 clones; approximately 84% were counted once. Around 28% of the sample belongs to the ten largest clones. Their antigens remain unidentified. What this sample's time point label stands for: week 47, end of study. Every vaccine dose consisted of 300 ug of a 20-mer mutant IDH1 peptide in Montanide, administered subcutaneously together with topical imiquimod. Sequencing was performed on PBMCs, taken from a glioma patient whose treatment included an IDH1 peptide vaccine. These receptors were obtained from a man aged 25 to 40 with glioma.

This clone has more than one count but fewer than ten. This chain connects TRBV7-9 to TRBJ1-1, with 7 bases fitting TRBD1. Germline V CDR1 and CDR2: SEHNR, FQNEAQ (reference sequence). J lost 1 base, V lost 5 bases, and 4 bases had no gene match. This CDR3 is 14 amino acids long. The CDR3 is CASSVTGSNTEAFF. DNA of the CDR3: TGTGCCAGCAGCGTGACAGGGTCGAACACTGAAGCTTTCTTT.

V gene TRBV5-4 combines with J gene TRBJ1-6, with a weak D call TRBD1 (6 bases). The germline V gene has CDR1 SGHNT and CDR2 YYREEE (reference sequence). The CDR3 sequence is 17 residues long. The ends were cut back, 4 bases at V and 4 bases at J, with 18 bases in the middle. The CDR3 sequence: CASSLGQPGRYNSPLHF. CDR3 DNA: TGTGCCAGCAGCCTCGGACAGCCTGGGAGATATAATTCACCCCTCCACTTT.

The chain joins TRBV6-4 to TRBJ1-2, with D unresolved. The V end was cut by 2 bases, the J end by 3 bases, with 4 bases between. This CDR3 contains 12 residues. Germline CDR1 is MRHNA and CDR2 is SNTAGT. CDR3 coding DNA: TGTGCCAGCAGTGACGGATACTATGGCTACACCTTC. Its protein product is CASSDGYYGYTF.

This clone was seen a few times. The J gene is TRBJ1-4, the V gene TRBV7-2; a possible D gene is TRBD1 (5 bases). The V gene lost 1 base and the J gene lost 8 bases, with 14 bases spanning the gap. The germline gives CDR1 SGHTA, CDR2 FQGNSA. CDR3 length: 15 residues. In nucleotides, the CDR3 is TGTGCCAGCAGCTTAGAGCCGTACGGGGGGGAAAAACTGTTTTTT. Translation: CASSLEPYGGEKLFF.

This sequence joins TRBV7-9 and TRBJ1-1, with D hard to call. Germline CDR1 SEHNR, CDR2 FQNEAQ (reference sequence). The germline V and J ends were trimmed by 5 bases and 5 bases, with 12 bases remaining between them. The CDR3 sequence is 13 residues long. DNA for the CDR3: TGTGCCAGCAGCCCTGCTGGAAAGACTGAAGCTTTCTTT. This sequence encodes CASSPAGKTEAFF.

V is TRBV14 and J is TRBJ2-4; no reliable D call. The CDR3 loop spans 20 amino acids. V lost 3 bases, J lost 3 bases, and 27 bases lay in between. CDR1 is SGHDN and CDR2 is FVKESK in the germline V gene. The CDR3: CASSHNPWSRRDLVKNIQYF. DNA for the CDR3: TGTGCCAGCAGCCACAACCCTTGGAGTAGGAGAGACCTAGTCAAAAACATTCAGTACTTC.

The chain recombines TRBV7-8 with TRBJ2-2; 8 nucleotides align to TRBD1. CDR3 length equals 15 residues. Trimming cost V 1 base and J 3 bases; bases outside gene matches: 1. CDR1 is SGHVS and CDR2 is FQNEAQ in the germline V gene. CDR3 in amino acids: CASSLGTGYTGELFF. The CDR3 nucleotides read TGTGCCAGCAGCTTAGGGACAGGGTACACCGGGGAGCTGTTTTTT.

The chain recombines TRBV2 with TRBJ2-5, with D possibly TRBD2 on 5 matching bases. The CDR3 has 12 residues. V gave up 8 bases and J gave up 4 bases, with 11 bases separating them. Germline CDR1 and CDR2: SNHLY and FYNNEI. The CDR3 reads CASGRVLETQYF. The CDR3 region has the DNA TGTGCCAGCGGGCGGGTACTAGAGACCCAGTACTTC.

The CDR3 nucleotides are TGTGCCAGCAGCCCGGGGGACCGGATGAGCACCGGCTACACCTTC. Its protein is CASSPGDRMSTGYTF. The chain carries TRBV5-6 and TRBJ1-2; D perhaps matches TRBD1 (5 bases). CDR1 is SGHDT and CDR2 is YYEEEE in the germline V gene. The CDR3 length is 15 residues. With 4 bases removed from V and 8 bases from J, the gap between germline ends came to 21 bases.

In this sample, this clone turned up once. This chain links TRBV6-1 with TRBJ2-3; D not certain. Germline V gives CDR1 MNHNS, CDR2 SASEGT. The ends were cut back, 6 bases at V and 3 bases at J, with 13 bases in the middle. This CDR3 has 14 amino acids. In nucleotides, the CDR3 is TGTGCCAGCAGCCCGGGCCTCGGGACAGATACGCAGTATTTT. Its translation: CASSPGLGTDTQYF.

This rearrangement joins TRBV14 to TRBJ2-7, with 7 bases fitting TRBD1. The CDR3 loop spans 13 amino acids. Per the germline V gene, CDR1 is SGHDN and CDR2 is FVKESK. J lost 4 bases, V lost 0 bases, and 0 bases had no gene match. The CDR3 region is CASSQEQGYEQYF. CDR3 DNA sequence: TGTGCCAGCAGCCAAGAACAGGGGTACGAGCAGTACTTC.

CDR3: CASSYSAVTDTQYF. CDR3 in DNA: TGTGCCAGCAGTTACTCCGCAGTTACAGATACGCAGTATTTT. This chain connects TRBV6-5 to TRBJ2-3; D gene ambiguous. Germline V gives CDR1 MNHEY, CDR2 SVGAGI. Trimming stripped 0 bases from V and 3 bases from J, with 7 bases between. This CDR3 contains 14 residues.

This clone was counted only a few times. The chain couples TRBV29-1 to TRBJ1-1; D is undetermined. The CDR3 covers 11 residues. The V end lost 4 bases, the J end lost 1 base, and 4 bases lay between the germline ends. Germline CDR1 and CDR2: SQVTM and ANQGSEA. CDR3 nucleotides: TGCAGCGTTGGGAGGAACACTGAAGCTTTCTTT. Residues: CSVGRNTEAFF.

The V call is TRBV4-3, the J call TRBJ1-2; the match to TRBD1 covers 8 bases. V lost 0 bases, J lost 4 bases, and 10 bases stayed unmatched. The CDR3 runs 17 residues. Germline V gene sequence: CDR1 LGHNA, CDR2 YSLEER. As DNA, the CDR3 is TGCGCCAGCAGCCAAGATGTCGCCAGGGGGCGCCCCTATGGCTACACCTTC. Its protein is CASSQDVARGRPYGYTF.

The chain uses TRBV5-1 and TRBJ2-2; D is unresolved. The V gene's germline CDR1 is SGHRS and CDR2 YFSETQ. Trimming left V 1 base short and J 2 bases short, with 3 bases between. The CDR3 is 13 residues long. The CDR3 DNA reads as TGCGCCAGCAGCTTGACAAACACCGGGGAGCTGTTTTTT. Translating it yields CASSLTNTGELFF.

The J gene is TRBJ2-6, the V gene TRBV18; D tentatively reads TRBD1 or TRBD2 (5 bases each). Germline V gene sequence: CDR1 KGHSH, CDR2 LQKENI. The CDR3 runs 19 residues. The V and J ends lost 1 base and 0 bases respectively, with 16 bases between them. The CDR3 region is CASSPLPGRTYSGANVLTF. CDR3 coding DNA: TGTGCCAGCTCACCACTTCCGGGACGGACCTACTCTGGGGCCAACGTCCTGACTTTC.

The chain links TRBV7-9 to TRBJ2-5, with 11 positions matching TRBD2. The germline CDR1 and CDR2 sequences are SEHNR and FQNEAQ (reference sequence). The CDR3 is made up of 16 amino acids. The trim removed 5 bases at V and 0 bases at J, leaving 5 bases unmatched. CDR3 residues: CASSPASGGYQETQYF. CDR3 coding DNA: TGTGCCAGCAGCCCCGCTAGCGGGGGGTACCAAGAGACCCAGTACTTC.

The V call is TRBV5-4, the J call TRBJ1-4; D is undetermined. Trimming removed 3 bases from V and 1 base from J, with 7 bases in between. Germline V lookup: CDR1 SGHNT, CDR2 YYREEE (reference sequence). The CDR3 loop spans 14 amino acids. The CDR3 bases are TGTGCCAGCAGCTCAGCTGGAACTAATGAAAAACTGTTTTTT. Translation gives CASSSAGTNEKLFF.

This chain's CDR3 is CASSPRQGTGNEQFF. In nucleotides, the CDR3 is TGTGCCAGCAGCCCTAGACAGGGTACCGGCAATGAGCAGTTCTTC. The rearrangement uses TRBV7-6 and TRBJ2-1; 7 positions agree with TRBD1. The germline V gene encodes CDR1 SGHVS and CDR2 FNYEAQ. The CDR3 length is 15 residues. Trimming took 5 bases from V and 6 from J; bases not matched to a gene: 10. The complete variable domain, with remaining parts taken from reference TRBV7-6 and TRBJ2-1, reads GAGVSQSPRYKVTKRGQDVALRCDPISGHVSLYWYRQALGQGPEFLTYFNYEAQQDKSGLPNDRFSAERPEGSISTLTIQRTEQRDSAMYRCASSPRQGTGNEQFFGPGTRLTVL.

V gene TRBV2 combines with J gene TRBJ1-1; D possibly corresponds to TRBD1 (5 bases). V was cut by 2 bases and J by 4 bases, with 11 bases left in between. The CDR3 runs 14 residues. Per germline, CDR1 SNHLY and CDR2 FYNNEI. The CDR3, as DNA: TGTGCCAGCAGTGAACAGGGTAGAGGCACTGAAGCTTTCTTT. Translated: CASSEQGRGTEAFF.

The chain links TRBV7-2 to TRBJ2-1; TRBD2 aligns across 13 bases. Trimming took 4 bases from V and 6 from J; bases not matched to a gene: 3. This CDR3 contains 15 residues. CDR1 SGHTA and CDR2 FQGNSA come from the germline V gene. CDR3 protein: CASSSGLAGVNEQFF. The DNA of the CDR3 is TGTGCCAGCAGCTCCGGACTAGCGGGAGTCAATGAGCAGTTCTTC.